This T cell receptor beta chain was obtained from a study of CD8 T cells in Susac syndrome. Findings and caveats of the study: It was acknowledged in the study that the number of individuals who were included in its TCR sequencing and HLA analysis was relatively small.

With regard to this clonotype: What it binds is unknown.

Negative isolation was used for CD8+ and CD4+ T cells, and FACS enrichment was applied to TEMRA cells. The authors reverse transcribed roughly 0.5 to 1 ug RNA with random hexamers. TCRdb reanalysed the immunoSEQ multiplex PCR reads using MiXCR and keeps one entry per CDR3 protein. The data hold about 150,000 distinct CDR3 sequences, with roughly 95% observed a single time. The receptor was isolated from a human donor with Susac syndrome. The sequenced sample consisted of CD4+ T cells from PBMCs.

CDR3 sequence (DNA): TGTGCCAGTACCCCTACAGGGAAGACAGGGGTCATCTATGGCTACACCTTC. It yields the protein CASTPTGKTGVIYGYTF. This chain connects TRBV19 to TRBJ1-2; 8 bases match TRBD1. There are 17 residues in the CDR3. From germline, CDR1 is LNHDA and CDR2 SQIVND (reference sequence). V lost 7 bases to trimming and J lost 4 bases; unmatched junction nucleotides: 17.